A selection of T cell receptor beta chains follows, all from one sample in a study of blood T cells in healthy people across ages. TCRdb re-derived calls from the 5' RACE reads in MiXCR, one entry per CDR3 protein. The sample holds roughly 800,000 distinct CDR3 sequences, 36% seen once. Sequencing was carried out using blood. The receptors were gathered from a man between 18 and 35 years old in good health. CDR3s include the opening cysteine and the closing phenylalanine or tryptophan. A D gene is named only where the DNA matches it firmly. Clone size is stated in some rows and not others, as once, few, many or a class when expanded.

few TRBJ2-5 TRBV20-1 . TGCAGTGCTAGGGGGACTCTCGGGAGAGAGACCCAGTACTTC CSARGTLGRETQYF
. TRBJ1-1 TRBV14 . TGTGCCAGCAGGGCCATGGGCCTCCGGACTTTCTTT CASRAMGLRTFF
many TRBJ1-2 TRBV12-3/TRBV12-4 TRBD1 TGTGCCAGCAGTGCGGGACAGGCCTTCTACACCTTC CASSAGQAFYTF
. TRBJ2-3 TRBV7-6 . TGTGCCAACAGCTTAAACCGACAGGGAGGTCAAGATACGCAGTATTTT CANSLNRQGGQDTQYF
once TRBJ2-5 TRBV28 TRBD2 TGTGCCAGCAGTAAAAGGGGACTAGCAACAGAGACCCAGTACTTC CASSKRGLATETQYF
few TRBJ2-5 TRBV20-1 TRBD1 TGCAGTGCTAGAGAGACAGGGGGCCGAGAGACCCAGTACTTC CSARETGGRETQYF
many TRBJ1-2 TRBV7-2 TRBD1 TGTGCCAGCAGCTTAGTAGGGGGACAGAAAGTCAACTATGGCTACACCTTC CASSLVGGQKVNYGYTF
. TRBJ2-5 TRBV20-1 TRBD2 TGCAGTGCTCCGGGACTAGCTCATGAGCAGTACTTC CSAPGLAHEQYF
few TRBJ1-5 TRBV7-2 TRBD1 TGTGCCAGCAGCTTAGCCTCCAGGGGGGGTTACAATCAGCCCCAGCATTTT CASSLASRGGYNQPQHF
. TRBJ1-6 TRBV18 . TGTGCCAGCTCACGTAACGGCCGCGCGAATTCACCCCTCCACTTT CASSRNGRANSPLHF
. TRBJ1-1 TRBV7-2 . TGTGCCAGCAGCCTCAGAGTAGCCAACACTGAAGCTTTCTTT CASSLRVANTEAFF
. TRBJ2-1 TRBV5-1 . TGCGCCAGCAGCTCGTTCTACAATGAGCAGTTCTTC CASSSFYNEQFF
many TRBJ2-3 TRBV20-1 TRBD2 TGCAGCGCCCCACTAGCGGGGGTATCTAAAGATACGCAGTATTTT CSAPLAGVSKDTQYF
few TRBJ1-2 TRBV12-3/TRBV12-4 . TGTGCCAGCACTCTCCACGGGGGTCCTGGCTACACCTTC CASTLHGGPGYTF
. TRBJ1-2 TRBV3-1 . TGTGCCAGCAGCCAAGATCCGGACGGTAACTATGGCTACACCTTC CASSQDPDGNYGYTF
few TRBJ1-5 TRBV6-2/TRBV6-3 . TGTGCCAGCAGTTACTCGAGTCCCTCCTATAGCAATCAGCCCCAGCATTTT CASSYSSPSYSNQPQHF
. TRBJ2-5 TRBV6-2/TRBV6-3 . TGTGCCAGCAGTTACATTGAGAATGAGCAGTACTTC CASSYIENEQYF
once TRBJ2-1 TRBV11-2 TRBD2 TGTGCCAGCAGCTTAGCGCGGGGGGCAGCGTCCAATGAGCAGTTCTTC CASSLARGAASNEQFF
many TRBJ2-7 TRBV30 . TGTGCCTGGAGTGCCCTCAGGGGAAACTACGAGCAGTACTTC CAWSALRGNYEQYF
. TRBJ1-3 TRBV11-2 . TGTGCCAGCAGCCCAAACAGGGGAAACACCATATATTTT CASSPNRGNTIYF
. TRBJ2-6 TRBV28 TRBD2 TGTGCCAGCAGGGACGCCGGACTAGCGGGCCGCTCTGGGGCCAACGTCCTGACTTTC CASRDAGLAGRSGANVLTF
. TRBJ2-5 TRBV4-1 TRBD1 TGCGCCAGCAGCCTCGGGACAGTTAAAGAGACCCAGTACTTC CASSLGTVKETQYF
. TRBJ1-1 TRBV2 TRBD1 TGTGCCAGCAGTCGGGACAGGGGTGGAAATATTGACACTGAAGCTTTCTTT CASSRDRGGNIDTEAFF
. TRBJ2-2 TRBV20-1 . TGCAGTGCTAGAGACGGACACACCGGGGAGCTGTTTTTT CSARDGHTGELFF
. TRBJ1-2 TRBV2 TRBD1 TGTGCCACCGAACCGGGACAGCAGACGGGGGGCTACACCTTC CATEPGQQTGGYTF
. TRBJ1-5 TRBV19 . TGTGCCAGTAGTACCGGTTTGCGGGCCATTAATCAGCCCCAGCATTTT CASSTGLRAINQPQHF
. TRBJ1-2 TRBV5-1 . TGCGCCAGCAGCGTGCGCAGTAACTATGGCTACACCTTC CASSVRSNYGYTF
. TRBJ2-5 TRBV28 . TGTGCCAGCAGTTTGCTTCAACAAGAGACCCAGTACTTC CASSLLQQETQYF
. TRBJ2-3 TRBV27 TRBD2 TGTGCCAGCACCTTTGCGGGGGGGCCTTCGGGTACGCAGTATTTT CASTFAGGPSGTQYF
many TRBJ2-3 TRBV2 . TGTGCCAGCAGTGATCTCAACAGAAGCACAGATACGCAGTATTTT CASSDLNRSTDTQYF
. TRBJ2-1 TRBV12-3/TRBV12-4 TRBD2 TGTGCCAGCAGTCTACGGACTAGCGGGGCACAAGAGACCCAGTTCTTC CASSLRTSGAQETQFF
. TRBJ2-7 TRBV6-2/TRBV6-3 TRBD1 TGTGCCAGCAGCCGGGACAGGGAAGGGGAGCAGTACTTC CASSRDREGEQYF
. TRBJ2-7 TRBV29-1 . TGCAGCGTTGGGGAGAGCTACACCTACGAGCAGTACTTC CSVGESYTYEQYF
. TRBJ2-3 TRBV4-1 . TGCGCCAGCAGCCAGGGCCCCGGGCCCAGCACAGATATGCAGTATTTT CASSQGPGPSTDMQYF
many TRBJ2-7 TRBV7-3 . TGTGCCAGCAATTTTGTTAGGCATACCTACGAGCAGTACTTC CASNFVRHTYEQYF
. TRBJ1-2 TRBV4-3 . TGCGCCAGCAGCCCCAACGCCGGACGGGATGGCTACACCTTC CASSPNAGRDGYTF
few TRBJ2-7 TRBV9 . TGTGCCAGCAGCGTAATTGGCTACACGAATGAGCAGTACTTC CASSVIGYTNEQYF
. TRBJ1-2 TRBV12-3/TRBV12-4 TRBD1 TGTGCCAGCAGTTTCCCCGGACAGGGAGGCTACACCTTC CASSFPGQGGYTF
. TRBJ1-2 TRBV10-3 . TGTGCCATCAGTGAACAGGGTATCTATGGCTACACCTTC CAISEQGIYGYTF
. TRBJ2-7 TRBV7-9 . TGTGCCAGCAGCTTAGCACTGTCCGAGCAGTACTTC CASSLALSEQYF
many TRBJ2-1 TRBV4-2 . TGTGCCAGCAGCCAAGGTGTCAGTGCAACCTACAATGAGCAGTTCTTC CASSQGVSATYNEQFF